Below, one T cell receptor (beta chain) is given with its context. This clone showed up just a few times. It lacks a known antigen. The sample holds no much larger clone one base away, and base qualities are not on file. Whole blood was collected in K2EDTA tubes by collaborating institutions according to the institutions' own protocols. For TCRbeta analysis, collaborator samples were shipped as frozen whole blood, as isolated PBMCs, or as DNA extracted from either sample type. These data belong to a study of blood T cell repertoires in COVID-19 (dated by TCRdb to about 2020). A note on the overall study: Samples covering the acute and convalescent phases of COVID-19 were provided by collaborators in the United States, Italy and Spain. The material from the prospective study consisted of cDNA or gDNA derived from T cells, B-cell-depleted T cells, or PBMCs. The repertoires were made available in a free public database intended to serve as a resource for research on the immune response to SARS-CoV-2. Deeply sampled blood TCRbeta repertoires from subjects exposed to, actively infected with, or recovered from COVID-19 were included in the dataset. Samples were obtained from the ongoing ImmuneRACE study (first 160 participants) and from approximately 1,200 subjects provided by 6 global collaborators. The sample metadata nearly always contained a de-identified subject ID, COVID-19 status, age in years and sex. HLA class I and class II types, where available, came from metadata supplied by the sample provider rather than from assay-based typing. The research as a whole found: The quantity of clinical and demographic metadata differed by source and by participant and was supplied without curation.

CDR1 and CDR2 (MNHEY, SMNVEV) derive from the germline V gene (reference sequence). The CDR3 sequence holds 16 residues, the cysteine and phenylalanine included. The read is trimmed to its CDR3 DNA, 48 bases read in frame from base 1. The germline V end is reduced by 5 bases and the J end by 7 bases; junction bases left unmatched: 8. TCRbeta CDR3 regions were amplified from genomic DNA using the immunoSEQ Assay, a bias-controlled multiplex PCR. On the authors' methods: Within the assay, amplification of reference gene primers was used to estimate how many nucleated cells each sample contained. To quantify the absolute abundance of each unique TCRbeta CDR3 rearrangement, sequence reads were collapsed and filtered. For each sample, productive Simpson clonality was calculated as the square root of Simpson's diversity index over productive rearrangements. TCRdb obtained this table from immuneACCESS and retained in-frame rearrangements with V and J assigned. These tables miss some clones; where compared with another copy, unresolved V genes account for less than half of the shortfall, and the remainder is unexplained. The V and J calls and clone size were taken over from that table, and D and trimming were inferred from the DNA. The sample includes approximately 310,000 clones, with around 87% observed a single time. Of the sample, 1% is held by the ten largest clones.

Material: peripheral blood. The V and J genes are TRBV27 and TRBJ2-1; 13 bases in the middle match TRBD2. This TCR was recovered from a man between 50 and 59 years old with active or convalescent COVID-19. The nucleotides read TGTGCCAGCAGTCCACTAGCGGGAGGGCCTGGGAATGAGCAGTTCTTC. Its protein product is CASSPLAGGPGNEQFF.